The 19 T cell receptor beta chains given below trace back to one sample, sequenced in a study of blood T cells in healthy people across ages. Then a second PCR, running about 6 to 11 cycles, was carried out with a sample-barcoded 5' primer and a J-beta primer mix. TCRdb analysed the 5' RACE reads with MiXCR anew, one entry per CDR3 protein. The table records 1.5 million to 2 million distinct CDR3 sequences, about 30% of them present only once. The sample was blood. The receptors derive from a woman aged 25 to 39 in good health.

Remarks on this clonotype: A read error may produce the germline difference seen at one junction end. The J gene is TRBJ2-5, the V gene TRBV3-1; D not certain. The closer fit of TRBJ2-7 to the DNA end suggests the J call may be wrong. Germline loops: CDR1 LGHDT, CDR2 YNNKEL (reference sequence). This CDR3 contains 12 residues. The CDR3 region is CAGSSDHYEQYF. The DNA for the CDR3 is TGTGCCGGCAGCTCCGACCACTACGAGCAGTACTTC.

This clonotype has only a few counts. The rearrangement uses TRBV29-1 and TRBJ1-4; the match to TRBD1 covers 7 bases. The CDR3 loop spans 15 amino acids. Looked up from germline, CDR1 is SQVTM and CDR2 is ANQGSEA. The V segment lost 5 bases and the J segment 4 bases; nucleotides outside the gene matches: 10. CDR3 protein: CSVLISNRGNEKLFF. CDR3 sequence (DNA): TGCAGCGTTTTGATTTCGAACAGGGGTAATGAAAAACTGTTTTTT.

Many counts were recorded for this clonotype. The rearrangement links TRBV29-1 to TRBJ2-1; possibly TRBD1 for D (5 bases). Germline V lookup: CDR1 SQVTM, CDR2 ANQGSEA. Trimming left V 7 bases short and J 1 base short, with 11 bases between. The CDR3 sequence is 13 residues long. The CDR3 sequence: CSGAGSSYNEQFF. CDR3 nucleotides: TGCAGCGGTGCAGGGTCATCCTACAATGAGCAGTTCTTC.

The chain combines TRBV18 with TRBJ2-7; D remains unclear. This CDR3 spans 14 amino acids. Deletions cut 0 bases from V and 2 bases from J, with 8 bases between. Germline CDR1 KGHSH, CDR2 LQKENI. The CDR3 here is CASSPPAGTYEQYF. For the CDR3, the DNA is TGTGCCAGCTCACCACCTGCCGGAACCTACGAGCAGTACTTC.

The rearrangement joins TRBV7-9 to TRBJ1-2; D possibly corresponds to TRBD1 (6 bases). CDR1 and CDR2 (germline): SEHNR, FQNEAQ (reference sequence). The V end was cut by 3 bases, the J end by 4 bases, with 15 bases between. CDR3 size: 15 residues. CDR3 protein: CASSLLQGASYGYTF. As DNA, the CDR3 is TGTGCCAGCAGCTTGTTACAGGGTGCAAGCTATGGCTACACCTTC. The full variable domain, with the rest looked up from reference TRBV7-9 and TRBJ1-2, is DTGVSQNPRHKITKRGQNVTFRCDPISEHNRLYWYRQTLGQGPEFLTYFQNEAQLEKSRLLSDRFSAERPKGSFSTLEIQRTEQGDSAMYLCASSLLQGASYGYTFGSGTRLTVV.

As concerns this clonotype: Being one base from a much bigger clone, this may be a read error. V usage is TRBV7-3 and J usage is TRBJ2-7, with 10 bases aligning to TRBD2. This CDR3 has 16 amino acids. The V segment lost 4 bases and the J segment 7 bases; nucleotides outside the gene matches: 13. Looked up from germline, CDR1 is SGHTA and CDR2 is FQGTGA. The CDR3 region is CASSSTGTSAYNEQYF. CDR3 nucleotide sequence: TGTGCCAGCAGCTCCACCGGGACTAGCGCCTACAATGAGCAGTACTTC. Combining the CDR3 with reference TRBV7-3 and TRBJ2-7 gives the whole variable domain GAGVSQTPSNKVTEKGKYVELRCDPISGHTALYWYRQSLGQGPEFLIYFQGTGAADDSGLPNDRFFAVRPEGSVSTLKIQRTERGDSAVYLCASSSTGTSAYNEQYFGPGTRLTVT.

There are a few counts of this clonotype. This chain links TRBV7-8 with TRBJ1-4, with a tentative D call TRBD1 (6 bases). V was shortened by 5 bases and J by 9 bases, with 19 bases between the two germline ends. This CDR3 comprises 15 residues. Germline-derived CDR1 and CDR2 are SGHVS and FQNEAQ. CDR3 DNA sequence: TGTGCCAGCAGCCCCACGGGGGCCGGTGGGCAAAAACTGTTTTTT. Its translation is CASSPTGAGGQKLFF.

This clonotype was recorded a few times. This chain connects TRBV20-1 to TRBJ2-1, with TRBD2 matching 13 bases. Germline assignment: CDR1 DFQATT and CDR2 SNEGSKA (reference sequence). The V gene end was trimmed by 4 bases and the J gene end by 7 bases; junction bases not matched to a gene: 10. The CDR3 contains 16 residues. The CDR3 sequence: CSATRPGLAGLNEQFF. CDR3 DNA sequence: TGCAGTGCTACCCGACCGGGACTAGCGGGGTTGAATGAGCAGTTCTTC.

The chain links TRBV28 to TRBJ2-4, with TRBD1 matching 11 bases. The germline V gene has CDR1 MDHEN and CDR2 SYDVKM. The CDR3 consists of 14 residues. V trimming: 5 bases; J trimming: 13 bases; junction bases outside the gene matches: 10. The CDR3 bases are TGTGCCAGCAGTCCCCGGGACAGGGGGTTGGGGCAGTACTTC. Residues: CASSPRDRGLGQYF.

The chain uses TRBV7-9 and TRBJ2-3; 9 nucleotides align to TRBD1. The V and J ends lost 4 bases and 4 bases, in that order; junction bases with no gene match: 6. This CDR3 is built from 15 residues. Germline values: CDR1 SEHNR, CDR2 FQNEAQ (reference sequence). CDR3 loop: CASSSPGQGPDTQYF. DNA of the CDR3: TGTGCCAGCAGCTCACCGGGACAGGGACCAGATACGCAGTATTTT.

The gene calls are TRBV5-6 and TRBJ2-4; 8 nucleotides agree with TRBD2. Germline loops: CDR1 SGHDT, CDR2 YYEEEE. The CDR3 is 14 amino acids. With V trimmed by 4 bases and J by 7 bases, 7 bases remained unmatched. This CDR3 is CASSPGLVRNIQYF. For the CDR3, the DNA is TGTGCCAGCAGCCCGGGACTAGTTCGGAACATTCAGTACTTC.

This sequence joins TRBV5-1 and TRBJ1-2; TRBD1 is a possible D gene (6 bases). This CDR3 is 14 amino acids long. V was cut by 3 bases and J by 5 bases, with 14 bases left in between. Germline V lookup: CDR1 SGHRS, CDR2 YFSETQ. CDR3 sequence: CASSSDGQGYGYTF. DNA for the CDR3: TGCGCCAGCAGCTCGGACGGGCAGGGGTATGGCTACACCTTC.

About this clonotype: A much larger clone differs from this one at a single base, so this may be a read error. The chain employs TRBV2 and TRBJ2-4; TRBD1 aligns across 8 bases. Judging by the DNA end, TRBJ2-7 fits better; the J call may be wrong. The CDR3 is 12 amino acids. Germline CDR1 and CDR2: SNHLY and FYNNEI. CDR3: CASRTGDIEQYF. The CDR3 DNA follows: TGTGCCAGCAGGACAGGGGATATCGAGCAGTACTTC.

In its sample, this clonotype was seen many times. V is TRBV3-1 and J is TRBJ2-5, with a weak D call TRBD2 (5 bases). V was pared by 1 base and J by 4 bases, with 16 bases between. There are 16 residues in the CDR3. CDR1 and CDR2 (germline): LGHDT, YNNKEL (reference sequence). The CDR3 region is CASSQGPITRRETQYF. The CDR3 DNA sequence: TGTGCCAGCAGCCAAGGGCCCATCACTAGGAGAGAGACCCAGTACTTC.

The V gene is TRBV20-1, the J gene TRBJ2-3; D remains unclear. CDR1 and CDR2 (germline): DFQATT, SNEGSKA (reference sequence). The V end lost 2 bases, the J end lost 0 bases, and 9 bases lay between the germline ends. This CDR3 is built from 14 residues. The DNA for the CDR3 is TGCAGTGCTAGACCACCGACTAGCACAGATACGCAGTATTTT. The encoded protein is CSARPPTSTDTQYF.

This chain links TRBV9 with TRBJ1-1, with D perhaps matching TRBD1 (5 bases). The CDR3 sequence is 13 residues long. The V and J ends lost 0 bases and 11 bases respectively, with 14 bases between them. Looked up from germline, CDR1 is SGDLS and CDR2 is YYNGEE. The chain's CDR3 is CASSVGDLRTAFF. CDR3 DNA: TGTGCCAGCAGCGTAGGGGACCTTAGGACGGCTTTCTTT.

The rearrangement joins TRBV12-3 or TRBV12-4 to TRBJ1-2; D is ambiguous. V was cut by 1 base and J by 12 bases, with 15 bases left in between. The CDR3 sequence is 13 residues long. Here the CDR3 DNA reads TGTGCCAGCAGTTTAGGTCCGGGTGAAGGCCACACCTTC. This translates into CASSLGPGEGHTF.

This clonotype occurred many times. CDR3 sequence reads: CASSLEPELSYEQYF. CDR3 DNA sequence: TGCGCCAGCAGCTTGGAGCCAGAGCTATCCTACGAGCAGTACTTC. The V call is TRBV5-1, the J call TRBJ2-7; D is ambiguous. Trimming stripped 0 bases from V and 1 base from J, with 11 bases between. This CDR3 has 15 amino acids. Germline V gives CDR1 SGHRS, CDR2 YFSETQ.

This clonotype was counted a few times. The CDR3: CASSSLPGDSYEQYF. The CDR3 DNA sequence: TGCGCCAGCAGCTCCCTCCCGGGGGACTCCTACGAGCAGTACTTC. This sequence joins TRBV5-1 and TRBJ2-7; D is possibly TRBD2 (6 bases). CDR1 is SGHRS and CDR2 is YFSETQ in the germline V gene. Trimming took 3 bases from V and 0 from J, leaving 13 bases between them. The CDR3 runs 15 residues.